This T cell receptor beta chain is drawn from a study of OX40 agonist ivuxolimab in advanced cancers. Blood draws occurred at baseline, cycle 4 day 1, and cycle 7 day 1. From germline, CDR1 is SGHDN and CDR2 FVKESK. V was trimmed by 5 bases and J by 2 bases, leaving 16 bases between them. This CDR3 spans 16 amino acids. The protocol was immunoSEQ multiplex PCR, while the TCRdb copy is restricted to in-frame clones and leaves out a portion. Counted here are 65,000 to 70,000 clones, about 89% occurring once; the ten biggest clones make up 0.25% to 0.3%. The clonotype originates from an adult with an advanced solid tumor such as melanoma, head and neck, liver or kidney cancer. The chain uses TRBV14 and TRBJ2-1, with a possible D match to TRBD2 (7 bases). The starting material was CD4+ or CD8+ T cells sorted from blood, obtained in a trial of the OX40 agonist ivuxolimab. CDR3 nucleotide sequence: TGTGCCAGCAGCTTAAAGGGGGGAGGGCCCTACAATGAGCAGTTCTTC. Protein sequence: CASSLKGGGPYNEQFF.